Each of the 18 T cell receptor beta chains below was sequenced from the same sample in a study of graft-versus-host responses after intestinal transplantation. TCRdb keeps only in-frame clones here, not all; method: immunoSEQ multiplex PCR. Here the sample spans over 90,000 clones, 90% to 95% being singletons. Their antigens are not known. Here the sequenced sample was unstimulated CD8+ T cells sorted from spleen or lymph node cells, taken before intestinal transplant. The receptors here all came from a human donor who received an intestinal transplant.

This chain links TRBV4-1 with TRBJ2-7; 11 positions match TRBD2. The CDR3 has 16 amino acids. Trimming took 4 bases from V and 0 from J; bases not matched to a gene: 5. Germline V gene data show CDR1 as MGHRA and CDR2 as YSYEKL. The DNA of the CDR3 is TGCGCCAGCAGCCTTCGACTAGCGGGAAGCTCCTACGAGCAGTACTTC. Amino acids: CASSLRLAGSSYEQYF.

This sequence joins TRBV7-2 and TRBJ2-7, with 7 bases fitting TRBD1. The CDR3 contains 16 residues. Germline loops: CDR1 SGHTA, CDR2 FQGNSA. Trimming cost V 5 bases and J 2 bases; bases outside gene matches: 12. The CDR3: CASSPRPGQTTYEQYF. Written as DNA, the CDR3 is TGTGCCAGCAGCCCGCGCCCGGGACAGACTACCTACGAGCAGTACTTC.

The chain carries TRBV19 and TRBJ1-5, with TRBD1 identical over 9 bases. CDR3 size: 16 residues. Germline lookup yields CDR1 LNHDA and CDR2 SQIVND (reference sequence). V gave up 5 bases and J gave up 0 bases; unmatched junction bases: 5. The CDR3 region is CASSSGQGLSNQPQHF. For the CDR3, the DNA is TGTGCCAGTAGTTCGGGACAGGGCCTTAGCAATCAGCCCCAGCATTTT.

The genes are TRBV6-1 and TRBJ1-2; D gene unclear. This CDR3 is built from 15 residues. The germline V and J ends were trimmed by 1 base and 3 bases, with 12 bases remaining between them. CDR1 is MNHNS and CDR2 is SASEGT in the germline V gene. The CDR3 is CASSEDGVKDYGYTF. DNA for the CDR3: TGTGCCAGCAGTGAAGACGGGGTGAAGGACTATGGCTACACCTTC.

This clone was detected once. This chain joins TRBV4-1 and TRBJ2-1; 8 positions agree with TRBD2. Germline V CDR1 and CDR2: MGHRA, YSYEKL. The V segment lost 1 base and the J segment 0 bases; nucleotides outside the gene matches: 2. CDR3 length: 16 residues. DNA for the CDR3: TGCGCCAGCAGCCAAGGGAGCGGGAGCTCCTACAATGAGCAGTTCTTC. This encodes CASSQGSGSSYNEQFF.

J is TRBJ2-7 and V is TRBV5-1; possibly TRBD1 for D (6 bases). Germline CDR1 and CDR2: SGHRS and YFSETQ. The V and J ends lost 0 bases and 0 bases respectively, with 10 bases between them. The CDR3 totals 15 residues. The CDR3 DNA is TGCGCCAGCAGCTTGGAGGGGGTTCCCTCCTACGAGCAGTACTTC. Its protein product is CASSLEGVPSYEQYF.

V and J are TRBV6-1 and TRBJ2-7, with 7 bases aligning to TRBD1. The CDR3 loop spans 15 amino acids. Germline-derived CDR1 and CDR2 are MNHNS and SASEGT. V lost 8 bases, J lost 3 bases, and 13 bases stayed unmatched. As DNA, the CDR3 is TGTGCCAGCTCCGACCAAGGACAGGCTCGCTACGAGCAGTACTTC. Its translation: CASSDQGQARYEQYF.

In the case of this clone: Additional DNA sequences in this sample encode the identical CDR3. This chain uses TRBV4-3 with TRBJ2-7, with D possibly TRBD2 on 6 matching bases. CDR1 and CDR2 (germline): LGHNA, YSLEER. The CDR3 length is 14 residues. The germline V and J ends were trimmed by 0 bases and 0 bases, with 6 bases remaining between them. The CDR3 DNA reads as TGCGCCAGCAGCCAAGAGGGGGGCTCCTACGAGCAGTACTTC. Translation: CASSQEGGSYEQYF.

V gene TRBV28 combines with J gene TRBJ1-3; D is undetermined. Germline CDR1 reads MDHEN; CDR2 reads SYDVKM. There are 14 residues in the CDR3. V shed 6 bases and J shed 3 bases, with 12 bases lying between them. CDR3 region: CASRTPGFGNTIYF. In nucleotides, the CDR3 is TGTGCCAGCAGGACGCCGGGGTTTGGAAACACCATATATTTT.

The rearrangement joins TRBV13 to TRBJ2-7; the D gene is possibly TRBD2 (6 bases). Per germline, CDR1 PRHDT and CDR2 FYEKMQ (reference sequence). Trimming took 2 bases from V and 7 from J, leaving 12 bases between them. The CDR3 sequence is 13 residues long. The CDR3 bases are TGTGCCAGCAGCTTATTGACGAGCGGGGAGCAGTACTTC. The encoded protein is CASSLLTSGEQYF.

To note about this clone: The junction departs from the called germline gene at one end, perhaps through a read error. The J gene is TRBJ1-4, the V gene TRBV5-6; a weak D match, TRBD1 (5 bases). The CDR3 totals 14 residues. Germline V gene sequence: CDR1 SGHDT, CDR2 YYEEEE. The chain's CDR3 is CASTLGGDNEKLFF. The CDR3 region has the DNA TGTGCCAGCACCTTGGGGGGAGACAATGAAAAACTGTTTTTT.

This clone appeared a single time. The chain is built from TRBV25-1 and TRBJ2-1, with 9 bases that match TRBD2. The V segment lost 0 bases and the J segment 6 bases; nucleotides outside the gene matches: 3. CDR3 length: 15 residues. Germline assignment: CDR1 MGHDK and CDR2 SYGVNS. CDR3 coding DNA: TGTGCCAGCAGTGAATATGGGACTAGCCTCAATGAGCAGTTCTTC. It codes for CASSEYGTSLNEQFF.

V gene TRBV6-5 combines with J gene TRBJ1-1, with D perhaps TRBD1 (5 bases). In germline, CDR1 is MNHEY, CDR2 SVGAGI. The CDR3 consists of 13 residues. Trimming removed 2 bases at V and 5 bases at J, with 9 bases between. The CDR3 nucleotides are TGTGCCAGCAGTTACAAAGGGGTGACTGAAGCTTTCTTT. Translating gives CASSYKGVTEAFF.

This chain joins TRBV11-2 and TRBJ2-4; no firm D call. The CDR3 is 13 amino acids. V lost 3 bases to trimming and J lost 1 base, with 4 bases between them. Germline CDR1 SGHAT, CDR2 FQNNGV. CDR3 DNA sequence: TGTGCCAGCAGCTTCTTCGCCAAAAACATTCAGTACTTC. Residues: CASSFFAKNIQYF.

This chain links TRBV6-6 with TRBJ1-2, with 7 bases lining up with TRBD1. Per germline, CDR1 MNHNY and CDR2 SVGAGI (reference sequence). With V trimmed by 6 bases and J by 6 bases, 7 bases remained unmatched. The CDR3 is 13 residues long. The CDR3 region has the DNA TGTGCCAGCAGACCCGGGACAGCTAATGGCTACACCTTC. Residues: CASRPGTANGYTF.

CDR3 loop: CASSVAEGQQYF. In nucleotides, the CDR3 is TGTGCCAGCAGCGTAGCCGAGGGCCAGCAGTACTTC. The rearrangement joins TRBV9 to TRBJ2-7; D is perhaps TRBD2 (5 bases). The V and J ends lost 0 bases and 8 bases respectively, with 9 bases between them. Looked up from germline, CDR1 is SGDLS and CDR2 is YYNGEE. The CDR3 covers 12 residues.

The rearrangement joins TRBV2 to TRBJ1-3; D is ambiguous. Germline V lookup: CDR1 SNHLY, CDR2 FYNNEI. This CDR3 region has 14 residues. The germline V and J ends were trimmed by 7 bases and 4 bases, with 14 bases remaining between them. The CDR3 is CASIDPGVGNTIYF. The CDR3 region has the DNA TGTGCCAGCATTGATCCCGGAGTCGGAAACACCATATATTTT.

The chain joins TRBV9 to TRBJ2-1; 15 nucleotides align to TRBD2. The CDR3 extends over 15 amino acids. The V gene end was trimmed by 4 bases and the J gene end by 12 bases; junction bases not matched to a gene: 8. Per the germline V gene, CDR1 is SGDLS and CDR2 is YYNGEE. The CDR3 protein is CASSIGTSGGPGQFF. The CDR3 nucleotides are TGTGCCAGCAGCATCGGGACTAGCGGGGGGCCTGGGCAGTTCTTC.